The 31 T cell receptor beta chains given below trace back to one sample, sequenced in a study of blood T cell repertoires in COVID-19. This table comes from immunoSEQ multiplex PCR, and its TCRdb copy is limited to in-frame clones, with some not included. The repertoire holds more than 300,000 clones, with about 83% as singletons. Sequenced: peripheral blood. These receptor sequences come from a woman in her fifties or sixties with acute or convalescent COVID-19.

V is TRBV5-6 and J is TRBJ1-2; 8 bases are a match to TRBD1. Per the germline V gene, CDR1 is SGHDT and CDR2 is YYEEEE. This CDR3 has 16 residues. After removal of 3 bases from V and 4 bases from J, the junction contained 11 bases not matched to a gene. The CDR3 DNA reads TGTGCCAGCAGCTCTTACGTTGGACAGGGAAGCTATGGCTACACCTTC. This sequence encodes CASSSYVGQGSYGYTF. Full variable domain (missing parts from reference TRBV5-6 and TRBJ1-2): DAGVTQSPTHLIKTRGQQVTLRCSPKSGHDTVSWYQQALGQGPQFIFQYYEEEERQRGNFPDRFSGHQFPNYSSELNVNALLLGDSALYLCASSSYVGQGSYGYTFGSGTRLTVV.

The chain employs TRBV19 and TRBJ1-2, with a possible D match to TRBD1 (5 bases). With 7 bases removed from V and 3 bases from J, the gap between germline ends came to 9 bases. The CDR3 length is 12 residues. Per germline, CDR1 LNHDA and CDR2 SQIVND (reference sequence). The CDR3 DNA sequence: TGTGCCAGTAATGCAGGGTACTATGGCTACACCTTC. Translating it yields CASNAGYYGYTF.

The chain combines TRBV19 with TRBJ1-2; TRBD1 matches at 8 bases. CDR3 size: 14 residues. Trimming cost V 4 bases and J 7 bases; bases outside gene matches: 8. Germline assignment: CDR1 LNHDA and CDR2 SQIVND (reference sequence). The CDR3 coding sequence is TGTGCCAGTAGTACCCGGACAGGGAACGGTGGCTACACCTTC. This translates into CASSTRTGNGGYTF.

The genes are TRBV7-3 and TRBJ2-5, with 9 nucleotides matching TRBD2. CDR3 length: 14 amino acids. V was pared by 0 bases and J by 5 bases, with 1 base of the junction left unmatched. Germline V gene data show CDR1 as SGHTA and CDR2 as FQGTGA. The CDR3 spells CASSLTSGRETQYF. CDR3 nucleotides: TGTGCCAGCAGCTTAACGAGCGGGAGGGAGACCCAGTACTTC.

The chain recombines TRBV19 with TRBJ2-5; TRBD2 matches 8 bases. With 5 bases clipped from V and 4 bases from J, the junction kept 6 bases outside the gene matches. Looked up from germline, CDR1 is LNHDA and CDR2 is SQIVND (reference sequence). The CDR3 is made up of 14 amino acids. The CDR3 bases are TGTGCCAGTAGTCTAAGCGGGAGTCTAGAGACCCAGTACTTC. It is translated as CASSLSGSLETQYF.

The chain is built from TRBV24-1 and TRBJ2-5; 8 positions agree with TRBD1. The CDR3 runs to 15 residues. Germline CDR1 reads KGHDR; CDR2 reads SFDVKD. The trim removed 4 bases at V and 5 bases at J, leaving 8 bases unmatched. The DNA for the CDR3 is TGTGCCACCAGTGACCACAGGGGGGCGGGGGAGACCCAGTACTTC. Amino acid sequence: CATSDHRGAGETQYF.

The chain uses TRBV6-4 and TRBJ1-2, with D uncertain. The CDR3 extends over 13 amino acids. Germline-derived CDR1 and CDR2 are MRHNA and SNTAGT. V dropped 2 bases and J dropped 8 bases, with 12 bases sitting between them. Written as DNA, the CDR3 is TGTGCCAGCAGTGACCAAGCGGTCGGCGGCTACACCTTC. Protein sequence: CASSDQAVGGYTF.

This clone was recorded only once. The chain combines TRBV6-5 with TRBJ1-3; D unclear. This CDR3 region has 13 residues. The V and J ends lost 7 bases and 7 bases respectively, with 14 bases between them. Germline V lookup: CDR1 MNHEY, CDR2 SVGAGI. CDR3: CASIRREDNTIYF. The DNA for the CDR3 is TGTGCCAGCATCCGAAGGGAGGACAACACCATATATTTT.

The chain combines TRBV29-1 with TRBJ1-1; TRBD1 is a possible D gene (5 bases). The CDR3 totals 15 residues. The V end was cut by 4 bases, the J end by 6 bases, with 21 bases between. Germline values: CDR1 SQVTM, CDR2 ANQGSEA. The CDR3 loop reads CSVAAIGGVGAEAFF. CDR3 nucleotide sequence: TGCAGCGTTGCCGCCATCGGAGGGGTCGGAGCTGAAGCTTTCTTT. Drawing the rest from reference TRBV29-1 and TRBJ1-1, the complete variable domain is SAVISQKPSRDICQRGTSLTIQCQVDSQVTMMFWYRQQPGQSLTLIATANQGSEATYESGFVIDKFPISRPNLTFSTLTVSNMSPEDSSIYLCSVAAIGGVGAEAFFGQGTRLTVV.

In nucleotides, the CDR3 is TGTGCCAGCAGCTTAGAACTAGCGGGCCCGAGCTCCTACAATGAGCAGTTCTTC. Protein sequence: CASSLELAGPSSYNEQFF. This chain joins TRBV7-7 and TRBJ2-1, with 9 bases aligning to TRBD2. The CDR3 runs 18 residues. Germline V CDR1 and CDR2: SSHAT, FNYEAQ (reference sequence). The trim removed 1 base at V and 0 bases at J, leaving 7 bases unmatched.

The rearrangement links TRBV5-4 to TRBJ2-1; possibly TRBD2 for D (5 bases). The CDR3 contains 13 residues. CDR1 is SGHNT, CDR2 YYREEE, per germline (reference sequence). V shed 3 bases and J shed 13 bases, with 17 bases lying between them. The CDR3 reads CASSWELEGTQFF. Here the CDR3 DNA reads TGTGCCAGCAGCTGGGAGTTAGAGGGAACCCAGTTCTTC.

The V gene is TRBV19, the J gene TRBJ1-2; no definite D call. Deletions cut 7 bases from V and 0 bases from J, with 15 bases between. CDR1 and CDR2 (germline): LNHDA, SQIVND (reference sequence). This CDR3 contains 15 residues. The DNA for the CDR3 is TGTGCCAGTAAGGATCTGGGCAAAGCTAACTATGGCTACACCTTC. Translation: CASKDLGKANYGYTF.

The chain links TRBV10-3 to TRBJ1-5; TRBD1 might be the D (6 bases). V lost 0 bases and J lost 5, with 14 bases in between. Per germline, CDR1 ENHRY and CDR2 SYGVKD. The CDR3 loop spans 16 amino acids. In DNA, the CDR3 is TGTGCCATCAGTGAGTCCGGGACACCCCCAGATCAGCCCCAGCATTTT. Protein product: CAISESGTPPDQPQHF.

DNA of the CDR3: TGTGCCAGCAGCCTGGGACAGGAAACCTACGAGCAGTACTTC. Protein product: CASSLGQETYEQYF. This chain links TRBV5-4 with TRBJ2-7, with 8 positions matching TRBD1. The V gene end was trimmed by 4 bases and the J gene end by 2 bases; junction bases not matched to a gene: 5. CDR1 and CDR2 (germline): SGHNT, YYREEE (reference sequence). CDR3 length: 14 residues.

The chain links TRBV25-1 to TRBJ2-7; 7 positions agree with TRBD1. Germline V lookup: CDR1 MGHDK, CDR2 SYGVNS. The length of the CDR3 is 13 residues. Germline trimming cut 4 bases from V and 2 bases from J; bases unmatched to any gene: 2. CDR3 sequence (DNA): TGTGCCAGCAGTGGGGACAGCACCTACGAGCAGTACGTC. Translation: CASSGDSTYEQYV.

The V gene is TRBV3-1 (or the pseudogene TRBV3-2), the J gene TRBJ2-2; 7 bases map to TRBD1. Germline V gene sequence: CDR1 LGHDT, CDR2 YNNKEL (reference sequence). Germline trimming cut 3 bases from V and 4 bases from J; bases unmatched to any gene: 8. This CDR3 has 16 residues. CDR3 residues: CASSQMRGPGTGELFF. For the CDR3, the DNA is TGTGCCAGCAGCCAGATGAGGGGGCCGGGCACCGGGGAGCTGTTTTTT.

V usage is TRBV10-2 and J usage is TRBJ2-2; perhaps TRBD2 as D (7 bases). This CDR3 has 18 residues. CDR1 is WSHSY, CDR2 SAAADI, per germline. The V end was cut by 3 bases, the J end by 4 bases, with 21 bases between. CDR3 residues: CASSEWGLAVLGTGELFF. The CDR3 DNA follows: TGCGCCAGCAGTGAATGGGGGCTAGCGGTCTTGGGCACCGGGGAGCTGTTTTTT.

The chain combines TRBV7-2 with TRBJ2-3; TRBD2 might be the D (7 bases). Germline values: CDR1 SGHTA, CDR2 FQGNSA. CDR3 length: 15 amino acids. V was clipped by 2 bases and J by 6 bases, with 15 bases between them. This chain's CDR3 is CASSLRGGPGDTQYF. CDR3 DNA: TGTGCCAGCAGCTTAAGGGGGGGACCGGGCGATACGCAGTATTTT.

The gene calls are TRBV14 and TRBJ2-7, with D tentatively TRBD2 (6 bases). The CDR3 extends over 14 amino acids. V was trimmed by 1 base and J by 4 bases, leaving 11 bases between them. Germline CDR1 and CDR2: SGHDN and FVKESK. The CDR3 coding sequence is TGTGCCAGCAGCCAAGGGGGGAGGACTTACGAGCAGTACGTC. Protein sequence: CASSQGGRTYEQYV.

The CDR3 spells CATGQDEQYV. CDR3 DNA sequence: TGTGCCACCGGACAGGACGAGCAGTACGTC. This rearrangement joins TRBV6-5 to TRBJ2-7; 7 nucleotides align to TRBD1. Germline CDR1 and CDR2: MNHEY and SVGAGI. Losses at the gene ends were 10 bases for V and 5 bases for J; bases not matched to a gene: 2. This CDR3 is 10 amino acids long.

This clone came up once. V and J are TRBV6-6 and TRBJ1-4, with unresolved D. The CDR3 totals 14 residues. V was clipped by 8 bases and J by 6 bases, with 16 bases between them. CDR1 is MNHNY, CDR2 SVGAGI, per germline (reference sequence). The CDR3 DNA reads TGTGCCAGCTCTCGGGTAGGACTGGATGAAAAACTGTTTTTT. Residues: CASSRVGLDEKLFF.

V is TRBV25-1 and J is TRBJ1-2; 11 bases are shared with TRBD1. The germline gives CDR1 MGHDK, CDR2 SYGVNS. The CDR3 sequence is 14 residues long. V was clipped by 3 bases and J by 3 bases; unmatched bases: 0. Here the CDR3 reads CASSEDRGHYGYTF. DNA of the CDR3: TGTGCCAGCAGTGAGGACAGGGGGCACTATGGCTACACCTTC.

This clone has only one observation. V gene TRBV9 combines with J gene TRBJ1-2; D uncertain. CDR1 SGDLS and CDR2 YYNGEE come from the germline V gene. The V and J ends lost 0 bases and 4 bases respectively, with 10 bases between them. CDR3 length: 14 residues. For the CDR3, the DNA is TGTGCCAGCAGCGTAGGCGGGGATTCCTATGGCTACACCTTC. Its protein is CASSVGGDSYGYTF.

The V call is TRBV5-1, the J call TRBJ2-2; possible D gene TRBD1, 6 bases. This CDR3 is 15 amino acids long. Germline CDR1 SGHRS, CDR2 YFSETQ. The V and J ends lost 4 bases and 0 bases respectively, with 10 bases between them. CDR3 amino acids: CASSRTATNTGELFF. The CDR3 nucleotides are TGCGCCAGCAGCCGGACAGCGACGAACACCGGGGAGCTGTTTTTT.

This clone was seen only once. The chain joins TRBV2 to TRBJ2-7; 9 bases line up with TRBD1. Germline lookup yields CDR1 SNHLY and CDR2 FYNNEI. The CDR3 extends over 15 amino acids. V was clipped by 6 bases and J by 2 bases; unmatched bases: 8. The CDR3 DNA reads TGTGCCAGCAGGGGACCCGGGACAGGGACCTACGAGCAGTACGTC. Translation: CASRGPGTGTYEQYV.

This chain joins TRBV3-1 (or the pseudogene TRBV3-2) and TRBJ1-6, with TRBD1 as a possible D gene (5 bases). The germline V gene encodes CDR1 LGHDT and CDR2 YNNKEL (reference sequence). V was cut by 4 bases and J by 5 bases, with 12 bases left in between. The CDR3 spans 15 residues. The CDR3 coding sequence is TGTGCCAGCAGCCCGTACTCGGGGGATAATTCACCCCTCCACTTT. As protein: CASSPYSGDNSPLHF.

The chain joins TRBV5-5 to TRBJ1-1; a weak D match, TRBD1 (6 bases). Trimming took 4 bases from V and 4 from J, leaving 14 bases between them. The CDR3 is 14 amino acids. Germline V gene lookup returns CDR1 SGHKS and CDR2 YYEKEE (reference sequence). The CDR3 DNA reads as TGTGCCAGCAGCGAAAGGGGGGGTCGCACTGAAGCTTTCTTT. It yields the protein CASSERGGRTEAFF.

This sequence joins TRBV30 and TRBJ1-2; 10 nucleotides align to TRBD1. Germline V gene lookup returns CDR1 GTSNPN and CDR2 SVGIG (reference sequence). The CDR3 is made up of 16 amino acids. With 0 bases clipped from V and 3 bases from J, the junction kept 7 bases outside the gene matches. Here the CDR3 DNA reads TGTGCCTGGAGTGTACCAAGGACAGGGGGTGACTATGGCTACACCTTC. Encoded protein: CAWSVPRTGGDYGYTF.

V gene TRBV6-6 combines with J gene TRBJ1-5; TRBD1 might be the D (5 bases). The germline V and J ends were trimmed by 6 bases and 0 bases, with 12 bases remaining between them. The CDR3 is 15 residues long. Per the germline V gene, CDR1 is MNHNY and CDR2 is SVGAGI (reference sequence). DNA of the CDR3: TGTGCCAGCAGACCTCCAGGGTTTAGCAATCAGCCCCAGCATTTT. Translated: CASRPPGFSNQPQHF.

The chain combines TRBV7-8 with TRBJ2-4; D may be TRBD1 (5 bases). The CDR3 length is 14 residues. Germline CDR1 is SGHVS and CDR2 is FQNEAQ. V shed 0 bases and J shed 5 bases, with 8 bases lying between them. Here the CDR3 reads CASSLAAGQNIQYF. The CDR3 DNA follows: TGTGCCAGCAGCTTAGCGGCAGGGCAAAACATTCAGTACTTC.

This clone was detected only once. The chain couples TRBV7-9 to TRBJ2-3, with D possibly being TRBD2 (6 bases). The CDR3 totals 14 residues. Germline CDR1 SEHNR, CDR2 FQNEAQ (reference sequence). V was clipped by 4 bases and J by 2 bases, with 10 bases between them. The CDR3 protein is CASSSRDFTDTQYF. The DNA for the CDR3 is TGTGCCAGCAGCTCACGGGACTTCACAGATACGCAGTATTTT.